This TCR beta chain came from a study of T cells in localized non-small cell lung cancer. General study findings and limits: Clonality peaked in uninvolved adjacent lung rather than tumor. Overall survival was longer when the density of T cells in the blood was higher. Paired adjacent lung recovered a median roughly 54 of the top 100 tumor clones. Owing to sequencing of a solitary tumor region, heterogeneity cannot be discounted.

Regarding this clone: What it binds is unknown.

Repertoires were generated with immunoSEQ multiplex PCR, while TCRdb's copy carries only in-frame clones and drops some. The table has 15,000 or so clones, 75% to 90% seen once; the top ten hold about a quarter. The CDR3 covers 15 residues. Germline V CDR1 and CDR2: SSHAT, FNYEAQ (reference sequence). V lost 1 base, J lost 5 bases, and 11 bases lay in between. This TCR derives from an older female donor with stage III squamous cell lung carcinoma. Sequenced material: peripheral blood, taken before any cancer treatment. V is TRBV7-7 and J is TRBJ2-2; D assignment may be TRBD1 or TRBD2 (5 bases each). CDR3 residues: CASSLGDGRTGELFF. The CDR3 nucleotides are TGTGCCAGCAGCTTAGGGGACGGTAGGACCGGGGAGCTGTTTTTT.